The rows below give T cell receptor beta chains drawn from one sample of a study of regulatory T cells in long-lasting Graves disease. Using its own MiXCR run on the multiplex PCR reads, TCRdb lists one record per CDR3 protein. This table holds about 430,000 distinct CDR3 sequences, approximately 15% found once. These data also featured in a second study, about T cells in Graves' hyperthyroidism and ophthalmopathy.

This material consisted of peripheral blood mononuclear cells (PBMCs), taken at new diagnosis, from a patient treated with antithyroid drugs. The receptors shown here come from a woman between 40 and 55 years old with Graves disease. Each CDR3 is given with its conserved first and last residue. Fields, in order: D gene, clone size, J gene, V gene, CDR3 protein, CDR3 DNA. The D gene is left open where the match is weak. Not all rows give a size; the values are once, few, many and, for expanded clones, a class.

d_gene: .; abundance: .; j_gene: TRBJ1-1; v_gene: TRBV30; CDR3aa: CAWTNPGRTEAFF; CDR3nt: TGTGCCTGGACCAATCCGGGGAGGACTGAAGCTTTCTTT
d_gene: TRBD1; abundance: many; j_gene: TRBJ1-4; v_gene: TRBV27; CDR3aa: CASSRGGQPNEKLFF; CDR3nt: TGTGCCAGCAGTAGGGGGGGACAGCCTAATGAAAAACTGTTTTTT
d_gene: .; abundance: many; j_gene: TRBJ2-5; v_gene: TRBV2; CDR3aa: CASGRASRFDETQYF; CDR3nt: TGTGCCAGCGGGCGGGCTAGCCGATTTGATGAGACCCAGTACTTC
d_gene: .; abundance: .; j_gene: TRBJ1-1; v_gene: TRBV4-3; CDR3aa: CASSPRVPGEGTEAFF; CDR3nt: TGCGCCAGCAGCCCTCGGGTCCCAGGGGAGGGCACTGAAGCTTTCTTT
d_gene: TRBD2; abundance: few; j_gene: TRBJ2-7; v_gene: TRBV9; CDR3aa: CASSTLAGSSYNEQYF; CDR3nt: TGTGCCAGCAGCACCTTAGCGGGAAGCTCCTACAATGAGCAGTACTTC
d_gene: TRBD1; abundance: few; j_gene: TRBJ1-5; v_gene: TRBV18; CDR3aa: CASSPTGGGRINQPQHF; CDR3nt: TGTGCCAGCTCACCGACTGGAGGGGGCCGGATCAATCAGCCCCAGCATTTT
d_gene: TRBD1; abundance: once; j_gene: TRBJ1-3; v_gene: TRBV4-3; CDR3aa: CASSQDLGQAGNTIYF; CDR3nt: TGCGCCAGCAGCCAAGATCTGGGACAGGCCGGAAACACCATATATTTT
d_gene: .; abundance: .; j_gene: TRBJ2-7; v_gene: TRBV19; CDR3aa: CASSTGTSDYEQYF; CDR3nt: TGTGCCAGTAGCACCGGGACTTCCGACTACGAGCAGTACTTC
d_gene: TRBD2; abundance: many; j_gene: TRBJ2-7; v_gene: TRBV29-1; CDR3aa: CSVILGGAYEQYF; CDR3nt: TGCAGCGTTATCCTGGGGGGGGCCTACGAGCAGTACTTC
d_gene: .; abundance: many; j_gene: TRBJ2-2; v_gene: TRBV11-2; CDR3aa: CASSLFAGLLTGELFF; CDR3nt: TGTGCCAGCAGCTTGTTCGCGGGTCTTTTGACCGGGGAGCTGTTTTTT
d_gene: TRBD2; abundance: many; j_gene: TRBJ2-3; v_gene: TRBV20-1; CDR3aa: CSAVGRGGASRDTQYF; CDR3nt: TGCAGTGCAGTGGGGAGGGGAGGTGCCTCTCGCGATACGCAGTATTTT
d_gene: TRBD2; abundance: .; j_gene: TRBJ2-1; v_gene: TRBV5-5; CDR3aa: CASSLDGGGGSYNEQFF; CDR3nt: TGTGCCAGCAGCTTGGATGGTGGGGGGGGGTCCTACAATGAGCAGTTCTTC
d_gene: TRBD1; abundance: many; j_gene: TRBJ1-6; v_gene: TRBV11-2; CDR3aa: CASSPHDRGGSYNSPLHF; CDR3nt: TGTGCCAGCAGCCCCCACGACAGGGGAGGATCCTATAATTCACCCCTCCACTTT
d_gene: .; abundance: .; j_gene: TRBJ2-7; v_gene: TRBV19; CDR3aa: CASSLGHLGDEQYF; CDR3nt: TGTGCCAGTAGTCTAGGTCACCTTGGCGACGAGCAGTACTTC
d_gene: .; abundance: many; j_gene: TRBJ2-6; v_gene: TRBV20-1; CDR3aa: CSAIDRIAGANVLTF; CDR3nt: TGCAGTGCTATTGACAGGATTGCTGGGGCCAACGTCCTGACTTTC
d_gene: TRBD1; abundance: .; j_gene: TRBJ1-1; v_gene: TRBV6-2/TRBV6-3; CDR3aa: CASSWGDRGNTEAFF; CDR3nt: TGTGCCAGCAGTTGGGGAGACAGGGGCAACACTGAAGCTTTCTTT
d_gene: TRBD2; abundance: once; j_gene: TRBJ2-3; v_gene: TRBV27; CDR3aa: CASSLFTSGTPDTQYF; CDR3nt: TGTGCCAGCAGTTTATTTACTAGCGGGACCCCAGATACGCAGTATTTT
d_gene: TRBD2; abundance: few; j_gene: TRBJ2-7; v_gene: TRBV4-1; CDR3aa: CASSQMGSSGYEQYF; CDR3nt: TGCGCCAGCAGCCAAATGGGATCTAGCGGCTACGAGCAGTACTTC
d_gene: .; abundance: .; j_gene: TRBJ2-2; v_gene: TRBV20-1; CDR3aa: CSAKRARGTGELFF; CDR3nt: TGCAGTGCAAAGCGCGCTCGGGGCACCGGGGAGCTGTTTTTT
d_gene: TRBD2; abundance: many; j_gene: TRBJ2-7; v_gene: TRBV6-5; CDR3aa: CASSYGTSGRVDEQYF; CDR3nt: TGTGCCAGCAGTTACGGGACTAGCGGGAGGGTTGACGAGCAGTACTTC
d_gene: .; abundance: many; j_gene: TRBJ1-5; v_gene: TRBV28; CDR3aa: CASRGVGVNQPQHF; CDR3nt: TGTGCCAGCAGGGGGGTGGGGGTCAATCAGCCCCAGCATTTT
d_gene: .; abundance: many; j_gene: TRBJ2-6; v_gene: TRBV2; CDR3aa: CASSEGRRVPGANVLTF; CDR3nt: TGTGCCAGCAGTGAGGGGAGGAGGGTTCCGGGGGCCAACGTCCTGACTTTC
d_gene: .; abundance: .; j_gene: TRBJ2-1; v_gene: TRBV18; CDR3aa: CASSQEAGHYNEQFF; CDR3nt: TGTGCCAGCTCACAGGAGGCGGGGCACTACAATGAGCAGTTCTTC
d_gene: .; abundance: .; j_gene: TRBJ1-2; v_gene: TRBV6-2/TRBV6-3; CDR3aa: CASSYRDPSGGYTF; CDR3nt: TGTGCCAGCAGTTACAGGGACCCGTCGGGAGGCTACACCTTC
d_gene: .; abundance: many; j_gene: TRBJ1-1; v_gene: TRBV19; CDR3aa: CASSIMDTEAFF; CDR3nt: TGTGCCAGTAGTATTATGGACACTGAAGCTTTCTTT
d_gene: .; abundance: many; j_gene: TRBJ2-5; v_gene: TRBV10-3; CDR3aa: CAIGARGQETQYF; CDR3nt: TGTGCCATCGGCGCGAGGGGACAAGAGACCCAGTACTTC
d_gene: .; abundance: many; j_gene: TRBJ1-5; v_gene: TRBV19; CDR3aa: CASDTRDSNQPQHF; CDR3nt: TGTGCCAGTGATACAAGGGATAGCAATCAGCCCCAGCATTTT
d_gene: TRBD2; abundance: many; j_gene: TRBJ2-6; v_gene: TRBV7-2; CDR3aa: CASSGWGGTGANVLTF; CDR3nt: TGTGCCAGCAGCGGATGGGGGGGGACTGGGGCCAACGTCCTGACTTTC
d_gene: TRBD1; abundance: .; j_gene: TRBJ1-5; v_gene: TRBV6-9; CDR3aa: CASSYSTGTDWLNQPQHF; CDR3nt: TGTGCCAGCAGTTACTCTACCGGGACAGATTGGTTGAATCAGCCCCAGCATTTT
d_gene: TRBD1; abundance: many; j_gene: TRBJ2-7; v_gene: TRBV7-9; CDR3aa: CASSPAGTGDEQYF; CDR3nt: TGTGCCAGCAGCCCGGCCGGGACAGGGGACGAGCAGTACTTC
d_gene: .; abundance: few; j_gene: TRBJ2-3; v_gene: TRBV28; CDR3aa: CASSFGGRDTDTQYF; CDR3nt: TGTGCCAGCAGTTTCGGGGGGCGCGACACAGATACGCAGTATTTT
d_gene: .; abundance: .; j_gene: TRBJ2-3; v_gene: TRBV9; CDR3aa: CASSGTPGAQYF; CDR3nt: TGTGCCAGCAGCGGCACTCCCGGCGCGCAGTATTTT